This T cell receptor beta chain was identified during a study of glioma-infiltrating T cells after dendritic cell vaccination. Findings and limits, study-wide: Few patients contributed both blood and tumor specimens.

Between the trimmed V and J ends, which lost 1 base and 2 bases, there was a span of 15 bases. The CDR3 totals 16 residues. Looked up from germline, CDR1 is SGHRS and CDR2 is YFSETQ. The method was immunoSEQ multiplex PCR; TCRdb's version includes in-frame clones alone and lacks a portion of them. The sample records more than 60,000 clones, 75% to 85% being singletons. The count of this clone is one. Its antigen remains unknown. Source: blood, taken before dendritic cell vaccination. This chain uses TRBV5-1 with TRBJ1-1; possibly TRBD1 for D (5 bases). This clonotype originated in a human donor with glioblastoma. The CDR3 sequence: CASSLWGLGANTEAFF. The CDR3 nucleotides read TGCGCCAGCAGCTTGTGGGGACTAGGGGCAAACACTGAAGCTTTCTTT.